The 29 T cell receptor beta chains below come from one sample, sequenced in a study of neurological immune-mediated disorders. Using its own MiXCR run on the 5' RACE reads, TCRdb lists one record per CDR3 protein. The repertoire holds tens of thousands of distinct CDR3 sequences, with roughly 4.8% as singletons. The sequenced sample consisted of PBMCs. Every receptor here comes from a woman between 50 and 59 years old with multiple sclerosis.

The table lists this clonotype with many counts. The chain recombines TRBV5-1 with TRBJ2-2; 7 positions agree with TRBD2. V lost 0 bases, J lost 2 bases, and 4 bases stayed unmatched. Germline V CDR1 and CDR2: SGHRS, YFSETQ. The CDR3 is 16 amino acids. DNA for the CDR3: TGCGCCAGCAGCTTGGAAGAGCGGGGAAACACCGGGGAGCTGTTTTTT. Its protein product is CASSLEERGNTGELFF.

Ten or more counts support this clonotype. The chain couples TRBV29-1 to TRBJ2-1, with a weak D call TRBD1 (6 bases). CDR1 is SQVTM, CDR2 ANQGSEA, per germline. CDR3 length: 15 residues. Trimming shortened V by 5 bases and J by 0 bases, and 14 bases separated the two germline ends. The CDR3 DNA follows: TGCAGCGTTAAAACGGGACACTACTCCTACAATGAGCAGTTCTTC. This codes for CSVKTGHYSYNEQFF.

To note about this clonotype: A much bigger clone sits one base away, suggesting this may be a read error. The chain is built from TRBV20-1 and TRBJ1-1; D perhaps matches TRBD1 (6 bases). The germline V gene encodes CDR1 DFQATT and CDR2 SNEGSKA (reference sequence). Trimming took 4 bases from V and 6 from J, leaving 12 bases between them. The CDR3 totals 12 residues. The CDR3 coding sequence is TGCAGTGCTACCACCAGGGGCGCTGAAGCTTTCTTT. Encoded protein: CSATTRGAEAFF.

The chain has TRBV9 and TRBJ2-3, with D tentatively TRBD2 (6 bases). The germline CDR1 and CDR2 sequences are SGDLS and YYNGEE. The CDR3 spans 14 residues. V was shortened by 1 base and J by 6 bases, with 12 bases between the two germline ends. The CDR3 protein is CASSVTQREDTQYF. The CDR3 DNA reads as TGTGCCAGCAGCGTAACCCAACGGGAGGATACGCAGTATTTT.

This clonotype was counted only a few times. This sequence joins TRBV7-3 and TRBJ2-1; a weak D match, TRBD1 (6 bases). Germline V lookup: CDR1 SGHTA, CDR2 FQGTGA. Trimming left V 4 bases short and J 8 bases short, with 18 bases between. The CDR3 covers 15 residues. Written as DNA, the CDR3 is TGTGCCAGCAGCTCGAGACCGGGACACGGGGATGAGCAGTTCTTC. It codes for CASSSRPGHGDEQFF.

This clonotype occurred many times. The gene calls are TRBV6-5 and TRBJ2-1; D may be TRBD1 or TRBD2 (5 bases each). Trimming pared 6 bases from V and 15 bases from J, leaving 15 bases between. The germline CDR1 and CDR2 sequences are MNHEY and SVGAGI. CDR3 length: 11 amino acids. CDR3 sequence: CASSRDAFTFF. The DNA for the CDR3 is TGTGCCAGCAGCCGGGACGCCTTCACGTTCTTC.

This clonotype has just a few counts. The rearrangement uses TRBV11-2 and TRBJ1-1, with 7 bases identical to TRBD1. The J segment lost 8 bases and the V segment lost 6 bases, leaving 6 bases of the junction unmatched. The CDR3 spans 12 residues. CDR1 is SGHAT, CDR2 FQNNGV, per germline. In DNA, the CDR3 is TGTGCCAGCAGTATAGACAGGGAGGAAGCTTTCTTT. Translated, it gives CASSIDREEAFF. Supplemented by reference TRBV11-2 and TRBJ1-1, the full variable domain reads EAGVAQSPRYKIIEKRQSVAFWCNPISGHATLYWYQQILGQGPKLLIQFQNNGVVDDSQLPKDRFSAERLKGVDSTLKIQPAKLEDSAVYLCASSIDREEAFFGQGTRLTVV.

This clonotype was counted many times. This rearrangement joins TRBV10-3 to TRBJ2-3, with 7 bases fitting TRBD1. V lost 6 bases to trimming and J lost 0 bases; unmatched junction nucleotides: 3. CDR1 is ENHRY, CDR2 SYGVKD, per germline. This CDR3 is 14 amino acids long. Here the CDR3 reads CAISQTGSTDTQYF. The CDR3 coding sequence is TGTGCCATCAGCCAGACAGGGAGCACAGATACGCAGTATTTT.

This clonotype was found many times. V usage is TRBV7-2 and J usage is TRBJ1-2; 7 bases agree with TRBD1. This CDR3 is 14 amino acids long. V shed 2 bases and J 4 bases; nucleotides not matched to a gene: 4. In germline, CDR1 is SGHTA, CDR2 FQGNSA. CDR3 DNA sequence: TGTGCCAGCAGCTTACTGACAGGGCCCTATGGCTACACCTTC. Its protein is CASSLLTGPYGYTF.

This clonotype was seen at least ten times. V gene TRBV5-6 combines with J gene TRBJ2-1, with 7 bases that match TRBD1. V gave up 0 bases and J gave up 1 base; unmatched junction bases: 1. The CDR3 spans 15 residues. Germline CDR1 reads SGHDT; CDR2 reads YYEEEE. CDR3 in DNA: TGTGCCAGCAGCTTGGAGGGGGCGTCCTACAATGAGCAGTTCTTC. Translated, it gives CASSLEGASYNEQFF.

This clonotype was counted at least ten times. CDR3 in DNA: TGTGCCAGCAGCCGCGGTGGAGCGGGGAATGAGCAGTTCTTC. The encoded protein is CASSRGGAGNEQFF. The J gene is TRBJ2-1, the V gene TRBV12-3 or TRBV12-4; 7 bases align to TRBD2. Germline trimming cut 6 bases from V and 7 bases from J; bases unmatched to any gene: 9. The CDR3 loop spans 14 amino acids.

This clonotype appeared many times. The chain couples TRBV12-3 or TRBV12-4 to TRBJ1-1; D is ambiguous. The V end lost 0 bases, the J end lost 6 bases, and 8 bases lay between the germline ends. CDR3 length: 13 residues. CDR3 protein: CASSLAGSPEAFF. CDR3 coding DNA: TGTGCCAGCAGTTTAGCAGGGTCCCCTGAAGCTTTCTTT.

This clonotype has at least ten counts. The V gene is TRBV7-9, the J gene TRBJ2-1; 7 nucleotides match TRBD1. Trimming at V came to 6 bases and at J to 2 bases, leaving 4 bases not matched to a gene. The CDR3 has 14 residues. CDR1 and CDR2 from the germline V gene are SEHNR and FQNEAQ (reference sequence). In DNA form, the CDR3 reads TGTGCCAGCAGTGATACAGGGGCCTACAATGAGCAGTTCTTC. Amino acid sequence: CASSDTGAYNEQFF.

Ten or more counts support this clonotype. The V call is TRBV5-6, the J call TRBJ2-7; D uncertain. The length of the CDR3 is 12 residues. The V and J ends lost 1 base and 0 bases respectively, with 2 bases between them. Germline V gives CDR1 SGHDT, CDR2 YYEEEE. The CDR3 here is CASSLSSYEQYF. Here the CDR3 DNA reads TGTGCCAGCAGCTTGAGCTCCTACGAGCAGTACTTC.

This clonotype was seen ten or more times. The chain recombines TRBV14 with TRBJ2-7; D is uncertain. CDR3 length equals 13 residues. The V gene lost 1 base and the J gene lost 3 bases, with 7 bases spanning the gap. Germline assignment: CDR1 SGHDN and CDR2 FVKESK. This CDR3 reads CASSQGPNYEQYV. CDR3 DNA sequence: TGTGCCAGCAGCCAAGGGCCGAACTACGAGCAGTACGTC.

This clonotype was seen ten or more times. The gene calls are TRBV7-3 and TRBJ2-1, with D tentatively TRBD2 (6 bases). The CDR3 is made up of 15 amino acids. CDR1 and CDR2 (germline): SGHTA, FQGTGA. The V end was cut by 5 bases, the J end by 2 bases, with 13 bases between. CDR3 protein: CASSRSLATYNEQFF. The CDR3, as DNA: TGTGCCAGCAGCCGGTCACTAGCAACCTACAATGAGCAGTTCTTC.

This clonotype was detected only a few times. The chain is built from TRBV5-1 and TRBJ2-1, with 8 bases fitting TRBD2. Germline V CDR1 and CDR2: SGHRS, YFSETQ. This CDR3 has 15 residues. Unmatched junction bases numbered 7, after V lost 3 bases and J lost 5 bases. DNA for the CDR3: TGCGCCAGCAGCTCGGTAGCGGGGAGTAACAATGAGCAGTTCTTC. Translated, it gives CASSSVAGSNNEQFF.

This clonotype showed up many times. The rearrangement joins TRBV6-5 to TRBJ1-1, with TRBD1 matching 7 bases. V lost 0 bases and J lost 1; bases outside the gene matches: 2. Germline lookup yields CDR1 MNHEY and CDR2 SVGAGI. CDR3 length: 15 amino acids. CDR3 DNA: TGTGCCAGCAGTTACTCGGCAGGGGGGAACACTGAAGCTTTCTTT. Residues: CASSYSAGGNTEAFF.

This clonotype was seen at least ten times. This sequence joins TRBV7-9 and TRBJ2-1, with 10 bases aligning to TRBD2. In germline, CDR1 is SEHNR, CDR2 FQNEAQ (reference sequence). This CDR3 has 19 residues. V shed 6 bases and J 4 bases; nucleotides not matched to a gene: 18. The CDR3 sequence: CASRRSLAGAALLYNEQFF. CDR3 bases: TGTGCCAGCAGGCGAAGCCTAGCGGGGGCCGCTCTCCTATACAATGAGCAGTTCTTC.

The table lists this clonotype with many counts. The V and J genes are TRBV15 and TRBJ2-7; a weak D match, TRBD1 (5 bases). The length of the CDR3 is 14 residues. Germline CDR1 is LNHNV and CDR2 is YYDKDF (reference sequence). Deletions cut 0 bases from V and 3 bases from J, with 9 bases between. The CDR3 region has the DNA TGTGCCACCAGCAGAGACCGACAGAGCTACGAGCAGTACGTC. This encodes CATSRDRQSYEQYV.

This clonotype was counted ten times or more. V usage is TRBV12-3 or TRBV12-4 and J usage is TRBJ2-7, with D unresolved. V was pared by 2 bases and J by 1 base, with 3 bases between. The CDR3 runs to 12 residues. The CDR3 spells CASSLYSYEQYF. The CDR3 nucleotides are TGTGCCAGCAGTTTATATTCCTACGAGCAGTACTTC.

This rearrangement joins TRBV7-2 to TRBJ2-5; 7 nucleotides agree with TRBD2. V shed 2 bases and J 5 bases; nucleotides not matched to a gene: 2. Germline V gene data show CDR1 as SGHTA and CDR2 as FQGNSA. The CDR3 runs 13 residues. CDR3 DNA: TGTGCCAGCAGCTTATCAGCGGGGGAGACCCAGTACTTC. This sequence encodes CASSLSAGETQYF.

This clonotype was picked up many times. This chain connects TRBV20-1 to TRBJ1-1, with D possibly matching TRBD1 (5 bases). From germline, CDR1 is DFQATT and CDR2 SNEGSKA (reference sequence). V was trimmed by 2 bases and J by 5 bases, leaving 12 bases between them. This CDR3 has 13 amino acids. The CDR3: CSARRGEGTEAFF. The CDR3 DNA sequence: TGCAGTGCTAGACGCGGGGAGGGGACTGAAGCTTTCTTT.

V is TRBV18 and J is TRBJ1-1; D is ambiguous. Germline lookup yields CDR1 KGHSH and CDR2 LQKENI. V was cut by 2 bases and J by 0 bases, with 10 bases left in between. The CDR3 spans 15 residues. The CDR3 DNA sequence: TGTGCCAGCTCACCAGGGATTACAATGAACACTGAAGCTTTCTTT. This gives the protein CASSPGITMNTEAFF.

The CDR3 loop reads CASSYGRQYEQYV. Here the CDR3 DNA reads TGTGCCAGCAGTTACGGGAGACAGTACGAGCAGTACGTC. V and J are TRBV6-6 and TRBJ2-7; perhaps D is TRBD1 or TRBD2 (5 bases each). This CDR3 is built from 13 residues. Trimming cost V 2 bases and J 4 bases, with 9 bases left between them. Germline V gene sequence: CDR1 MNHNY, CDR2 SVGAGI (reference sequence).

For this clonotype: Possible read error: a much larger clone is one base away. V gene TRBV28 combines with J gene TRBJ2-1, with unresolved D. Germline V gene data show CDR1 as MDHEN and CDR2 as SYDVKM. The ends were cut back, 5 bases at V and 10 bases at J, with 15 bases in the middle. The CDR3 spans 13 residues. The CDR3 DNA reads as TGTGCCAGCAGTCCCGGAAAGGGCGGAGAGCAGTTCTTC. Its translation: CASSPGKGGEQFF.

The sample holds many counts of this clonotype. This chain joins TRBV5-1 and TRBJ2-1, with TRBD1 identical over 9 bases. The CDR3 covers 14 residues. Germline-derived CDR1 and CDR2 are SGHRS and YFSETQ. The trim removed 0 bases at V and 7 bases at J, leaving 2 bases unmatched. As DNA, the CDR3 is TGCGCCAGCAGCTTGGACGGACAGGGGAATGAGCAGTTCTTC. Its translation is CASSLDGQGNEQFF.

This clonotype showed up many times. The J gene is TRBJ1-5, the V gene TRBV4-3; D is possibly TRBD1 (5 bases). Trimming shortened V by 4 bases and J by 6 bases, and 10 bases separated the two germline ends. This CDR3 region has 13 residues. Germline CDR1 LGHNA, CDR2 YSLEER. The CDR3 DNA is TGCGCCAGCAGCCGAGAAAGGGGTCAGCCCCAGCATTTT. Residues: CASSRERGQPQHF.

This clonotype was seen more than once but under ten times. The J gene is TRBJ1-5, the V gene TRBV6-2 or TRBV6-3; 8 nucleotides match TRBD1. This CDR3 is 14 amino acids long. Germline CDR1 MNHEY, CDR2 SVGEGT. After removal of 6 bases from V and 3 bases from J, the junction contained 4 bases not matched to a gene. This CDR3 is CASSWGQDNQPQHF. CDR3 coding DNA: TGTGCCAGCAGCTGGGGACAGGACAATCAGCCCCAGCATTTT.